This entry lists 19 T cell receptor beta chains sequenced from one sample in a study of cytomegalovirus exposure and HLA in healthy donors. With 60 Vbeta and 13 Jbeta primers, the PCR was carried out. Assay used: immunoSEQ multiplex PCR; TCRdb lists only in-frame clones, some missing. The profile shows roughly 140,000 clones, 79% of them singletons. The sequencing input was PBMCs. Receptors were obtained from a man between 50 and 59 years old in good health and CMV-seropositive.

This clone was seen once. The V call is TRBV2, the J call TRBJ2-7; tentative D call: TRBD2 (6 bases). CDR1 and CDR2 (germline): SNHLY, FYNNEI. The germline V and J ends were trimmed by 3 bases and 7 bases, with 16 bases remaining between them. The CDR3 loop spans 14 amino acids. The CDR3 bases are TGTGCCAGCAGTGAGCGGCTCTCAAGCGGGGAGCAGTACTTC. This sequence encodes CASSERLSSGEQYF.

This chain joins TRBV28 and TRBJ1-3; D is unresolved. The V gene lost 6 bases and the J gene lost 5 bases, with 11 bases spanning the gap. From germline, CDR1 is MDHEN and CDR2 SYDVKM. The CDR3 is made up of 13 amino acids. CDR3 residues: CASSLFGRNTIYF. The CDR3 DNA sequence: TGTGCCAGCAGCTTGTTCGGTAGAAACACCATATATTTT.

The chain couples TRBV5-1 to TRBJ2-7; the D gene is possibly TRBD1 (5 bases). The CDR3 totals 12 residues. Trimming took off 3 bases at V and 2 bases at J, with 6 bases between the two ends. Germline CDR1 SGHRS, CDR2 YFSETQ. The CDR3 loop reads CASSWGAYEQYF. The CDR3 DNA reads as TGCGCCAGCAGCTGGGGCGCCTACGAGCAGTACTTC.

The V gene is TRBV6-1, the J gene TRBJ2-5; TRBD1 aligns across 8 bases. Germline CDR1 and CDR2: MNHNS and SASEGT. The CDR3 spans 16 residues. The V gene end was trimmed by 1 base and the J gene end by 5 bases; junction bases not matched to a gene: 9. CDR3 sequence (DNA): TGTGCCAGCAGTGAAGTTTACAGGGGGTTTGGCGAGACCCAGTACTTC. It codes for CASSEVYRGFGETQYF.

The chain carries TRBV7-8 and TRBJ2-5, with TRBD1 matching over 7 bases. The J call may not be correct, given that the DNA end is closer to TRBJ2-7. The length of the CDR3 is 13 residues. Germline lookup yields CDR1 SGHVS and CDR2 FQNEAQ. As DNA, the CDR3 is TGTGCCAGCCGGCCACAGGGGACCTACGAGCAGTACTTC. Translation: CASRPQGTYEQYF.

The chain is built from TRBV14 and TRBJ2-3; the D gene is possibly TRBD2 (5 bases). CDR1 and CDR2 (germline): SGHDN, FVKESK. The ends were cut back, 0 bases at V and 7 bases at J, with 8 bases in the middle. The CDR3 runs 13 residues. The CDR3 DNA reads TGTGCCAGCAGCCAAGACGGCGGGCATACGCAGTATTTT. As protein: CASSQDGGHTQYF.

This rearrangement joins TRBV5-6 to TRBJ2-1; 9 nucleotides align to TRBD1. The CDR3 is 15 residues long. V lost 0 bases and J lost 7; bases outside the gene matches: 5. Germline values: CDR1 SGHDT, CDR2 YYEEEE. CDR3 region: CASSLVGTGWNEQFF. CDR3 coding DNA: TGTGCCAGCAGCTTGGTTGGGACAGGGTGGAATGAGCAGTTCTTC.

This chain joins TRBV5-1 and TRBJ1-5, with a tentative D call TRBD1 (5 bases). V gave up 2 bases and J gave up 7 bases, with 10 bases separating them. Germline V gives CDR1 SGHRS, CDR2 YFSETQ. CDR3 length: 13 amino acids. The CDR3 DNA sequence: TGCGCCAGCAGCTTATCGGGGGACCAGCCCCAGCATTTT. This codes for CASSLSGDQPQHF.

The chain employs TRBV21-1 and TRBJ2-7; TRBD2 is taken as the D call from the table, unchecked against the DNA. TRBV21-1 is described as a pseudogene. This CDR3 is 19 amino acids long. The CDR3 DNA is TGTGCCAGCAGCAAAGGGATACCGGGACTAGCGGTAAGCTCCTACGAGCAGTACTTC. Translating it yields CASSKGIPGLAVSSYEQYF.

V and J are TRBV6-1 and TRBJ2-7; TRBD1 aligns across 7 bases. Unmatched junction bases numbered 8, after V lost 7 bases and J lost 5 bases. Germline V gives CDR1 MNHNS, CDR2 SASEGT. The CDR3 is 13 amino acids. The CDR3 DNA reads TGTGCCAGCATCACAGGGGCTAACGACGAGCAGTACTTC. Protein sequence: CASITGANDEQYF.

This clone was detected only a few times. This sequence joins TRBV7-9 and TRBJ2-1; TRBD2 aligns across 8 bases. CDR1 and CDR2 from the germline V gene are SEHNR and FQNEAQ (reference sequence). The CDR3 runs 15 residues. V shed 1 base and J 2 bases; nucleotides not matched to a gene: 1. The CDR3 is CASSLVGLAYNEQFF. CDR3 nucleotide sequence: TGTGCCAGCAGCTTAGTGGGACTAGCCTACAATGAGCAGTTCTTC. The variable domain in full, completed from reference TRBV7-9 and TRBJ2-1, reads DTGVSQNPRHKITKRGQNVTFRCDPISEHNRLYWYRQTLGQGPEFLTYFQNEAQLEKSRLLSDRFSAERPKGSFSTLEIQRTEQGDSAMYLCASSLVGLAYNEQFFGPGTRLTVL.

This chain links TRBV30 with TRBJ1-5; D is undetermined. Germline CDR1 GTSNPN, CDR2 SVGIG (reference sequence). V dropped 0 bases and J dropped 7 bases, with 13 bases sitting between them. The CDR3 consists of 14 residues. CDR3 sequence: CAWSVGRREQPQHF. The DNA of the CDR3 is TGTGCCTGGAGTGTAGGGAGGAGAGAACAGCCCCAGCATTTT.

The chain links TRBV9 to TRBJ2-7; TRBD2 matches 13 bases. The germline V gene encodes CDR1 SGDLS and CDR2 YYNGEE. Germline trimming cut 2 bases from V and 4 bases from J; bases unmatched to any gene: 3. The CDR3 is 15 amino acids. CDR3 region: CASSVRTSGSYEQYF. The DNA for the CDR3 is TGTGCCAGCAGCGTTCGGACTAGCGGGAGTTACGAGCAGTACTTC.

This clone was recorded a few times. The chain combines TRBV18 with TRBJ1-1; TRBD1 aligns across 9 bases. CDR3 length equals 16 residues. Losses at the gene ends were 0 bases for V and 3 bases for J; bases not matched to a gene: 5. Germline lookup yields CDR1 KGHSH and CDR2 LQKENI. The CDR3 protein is CASSPPTGGVDTEAFF. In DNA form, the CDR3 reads TGTGCCAGCTCACCACCAACAGGGGGCGTCGACACTGAAGCTTTCTTT.

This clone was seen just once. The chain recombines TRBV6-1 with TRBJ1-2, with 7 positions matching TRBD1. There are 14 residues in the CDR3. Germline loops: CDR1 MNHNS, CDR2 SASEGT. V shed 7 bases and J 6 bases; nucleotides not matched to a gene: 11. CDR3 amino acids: CASKSTGHRDGYTF. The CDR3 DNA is TGTGCCAGCAAATCGACAGGGCACCGCGATGGCTACACCTTC.

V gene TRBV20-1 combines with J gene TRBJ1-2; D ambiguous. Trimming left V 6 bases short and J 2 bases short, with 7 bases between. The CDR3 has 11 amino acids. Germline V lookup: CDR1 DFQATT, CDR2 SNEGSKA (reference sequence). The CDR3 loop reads CSADGNYGYTF. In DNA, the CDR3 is TGCAGTGCCGACGGGAACTATGGCTACACCTTC.

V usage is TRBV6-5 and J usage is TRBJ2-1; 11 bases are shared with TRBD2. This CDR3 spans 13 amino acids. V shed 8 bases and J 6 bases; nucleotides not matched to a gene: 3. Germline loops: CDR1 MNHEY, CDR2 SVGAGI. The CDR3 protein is CASYSGRVNEQFF. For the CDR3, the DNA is TGTGCCAGCTATAGCGGGAGGGTCAATGAGCAGTTCTTC.

CDR3 sequence: CASSGGQGLNEKLFF. The DNA of the CDR3 is TGTGCCAGCAGTGGCGGACAGGGACTTAATGAAAAACTGTTTTTT. This rearrangement joins TRBV9 to TRBJ1-4; 8 positions agree with TRBD1. The V gene end was trimmed by 5 bases and the J gene end by 4 bases; junction bases not matched to a gene: 7. The CDR3 totals 15 residues. Germline V lookup: CDR1 SGDLS, CDR2 YYNGEE.

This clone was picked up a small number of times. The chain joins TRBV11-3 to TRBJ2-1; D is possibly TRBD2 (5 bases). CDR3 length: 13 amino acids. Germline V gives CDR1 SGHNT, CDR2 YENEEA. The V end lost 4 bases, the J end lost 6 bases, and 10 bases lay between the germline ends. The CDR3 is CASSSAGRNEQFF. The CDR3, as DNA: TGTGCCAGCAGCTCCGCGGGCCGCAATGAGCAGTTCTTC.